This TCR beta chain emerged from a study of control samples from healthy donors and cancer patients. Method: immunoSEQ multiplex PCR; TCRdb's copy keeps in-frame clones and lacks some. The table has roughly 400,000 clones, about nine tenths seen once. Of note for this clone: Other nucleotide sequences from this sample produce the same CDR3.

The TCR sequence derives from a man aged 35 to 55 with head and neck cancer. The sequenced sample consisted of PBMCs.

CDR3 protein: CASSQDGGTGELFF. In nucleotides, the CDR3 is TGCGCCAGCAGCCAAGATGGGGGGACCGGGGAGCTGTTTTTT. V gene TRBV4-3 combines with J gene TRBJ2-2, with TRBD2 as a possible D gene (6 bases). The V gene lost 0 bases and the J gene lost 5 bases, with 7 bases spanning the gap. CDR1 and CDR2 from the germline V gene are LGHNA and YSLEER. This CDR3 comprises 14 residues.